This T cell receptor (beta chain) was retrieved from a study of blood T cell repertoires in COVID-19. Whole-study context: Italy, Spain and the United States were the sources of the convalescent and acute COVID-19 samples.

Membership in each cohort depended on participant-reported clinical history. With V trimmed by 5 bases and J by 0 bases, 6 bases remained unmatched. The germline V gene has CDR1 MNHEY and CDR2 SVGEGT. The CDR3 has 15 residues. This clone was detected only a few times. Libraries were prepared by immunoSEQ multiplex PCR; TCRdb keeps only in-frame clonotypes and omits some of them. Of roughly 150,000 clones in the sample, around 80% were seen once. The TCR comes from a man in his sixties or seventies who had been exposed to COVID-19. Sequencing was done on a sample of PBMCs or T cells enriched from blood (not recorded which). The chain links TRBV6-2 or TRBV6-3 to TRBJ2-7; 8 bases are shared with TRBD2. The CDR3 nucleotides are TGTGCCAGCAGTATTAGCGGGGTCGTCTCCTACGAGCAGTACTTC. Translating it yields CASSISGVVSYEQYF.